This T cell receptor beta chain was profiled in a study of TIL therapy for anti-PD-1-resistant metastatic lung cancer. Time point noted: pre-treatment sample, taken before nivolumab and TIL therapy. Adults with stage 4 NSCLC were enrolled in a phase I trial. Study outcomes and limitations: TIL clonotype persistence in blood showed no apparent association with response.

Germline V CDR1 and CDR2: MNHEY, SMNVEV (reference sequence). Trimming shortened V by 3 bases and J by 4 bases, and 7 bases separated the two germline ends. The CDR3 extends over 13 amino acids. This was the immunoSEQ v3 assay. Profiling relied on immunoSEQ multiplex PCR, and the TCRdb table lists in-frame clones only, not all of them. The repertoire holds 54,000 or so clones, over 70% seen once, with 1.8% in the top ten. Notes on this clone: The antigen remains unidentified.

The receptor comes from a person aged 30 to 80 with non-small cell lung cancer. The sample in question was blood, obtained at baseline. The chain uses TRBV27 and TRBJ1-5; D remains ambiguous. CDR3 bases: TGTGCCAGCAGTTTCAGTGGGAATCAGCCCCAGCATTTT. This sequence encodes CASSFSGNQPQHF.